The next 25 T cell receptor beta chains were all read from a single sample in a study of CD8 T cells in ankylosing spondylitis. From the 5' RACE reads, TCRdb called clonotypes with MiXCR, one entry per CDR3 protein. The table shows 200,000 to 300,000 distinct CDR3 sequences, with 7% to 10% occurring only once. The material sequenced was blood, either unsorted or a sorted T cell fraction (not recorded which). These receptors were collected from a female donor with ankylosing spondylitis or in good health (not recorded which).

This clonotype was seen many times. DNA of the CDR3: TGCAGTGCTCCCCGGGGGTCTGTTAACTATGGCTACACCTTC. Translated: CSAPRGSVNYGYTF. This chain connects TRBV20-1 to TRBJ1-2; TRBD1 might be the D (5 bases). Germline loops: CDR1 DFQATT, CDR2 SNEGSKA (reference sequence). The CDR3 contains 14 residues. V was shortened by 5 bases and J by 1 base, with 14 bases between the two germline ends.

There are many counts of this clonotype. The chain couples TRBV20-1 to TRBJ2-3; no clear D gene. The CDR3 consists of 10 residues. V was clipped by 3 bases and J by 7 bases, with 5 bases between them. CDR1 and CDR2 from the germline V gene are DFQATT and SNEGSKA (reference sequence). CDR3 sequence reads: CSASGNTQYF. The CDR3 DNA follows: TGCAGTGCTAGTGGTAATACGCAGTATTTT.

In this sample, this clonotype turned up many times. The chain joins TRBV7-9 to TRBJ1-1, with a tentative D call TRBD1 (6 bases). The V gene's germline CDR1 is SEHNR and CDR2 FQNEAQ (reference sequence). V was shortened by 7 bases and J by 0 bases, with 9 bases between the two germline ends. The length of the CDR3 is 13 residues. Here the CDR3 DNA reads TGTGCCAGCAAGGGGGATTTGAACACTGAAGCTTTCTTT. Translated, it gives CASKGDLNTEAFF.

The chain links TRBV11-2 to TRBJ2-3, with TRBD2 matching over 8 bases. The CDR3 sequence is 13 residues long. In germline, CDR1 is SGHAT, CDR2 FQNNGV. The V gene end was trimmed by 0 bases and the J gene end by 11 bases; junction bases not matched to a gene: 4. CDR3 protein: CASSLDTGGRQYF. The CDR3 bases are TGTGCCAGCAGCTTAGATACGGGAGGGAGGCAGTATTTT.

This clonotype has only a few counts. This chain joins TRBV20-1 and TRBJ2-5, with 11 bases identical to TRBD2. Germline trimming cut 6 bases from V and 2 bases from J; bases unmatched to any gene: 5. Germline assignment: CDR1 DFQATT and CDR2 SNEGSKA (reference sequence). The CDR3 contains 14 residues. The CDR3 bases are TGCAGTGCCTCGACTAGCGGGACACAAGAGACCCAGTACTTC. Protein: CSASTSGTQETQYF.

This clonotype occurred many times. The chain employs TRBV5-5 and TRBJ1-2, with TRBD1 matching over 7 bases. Germline trimming cut 4 bases from V and 7 bases from J; bases unmatched to any gene: 7. The CDR3 contains 13 residues. CDR1 is SGHKS and CDR2 is YYEKEE in the germline V gene (reference sequence). The CDR3 protein is CASSPTGVFGYTF. The CDR3 DNA reads as TGTGCCAGCAGCCCTACAGGGGTATTTGGCTACACCTTC.

The table lists this clonotype with many counts. The chain couples TRBV6-2 or TRBV6-3 to TRBJ2-7, with 14 bases matching TRBD2. The CDR3 runs to 18 residues. The ends lost 2 bases at V and 3 bases at J; junction bases unmatched: 9. Looked up from germline, CDR1 is MNHEY and CDR2 is SVGEGT. The CDR3 DNA follows: TGTGCCAGCAGTTACCAGCGAGTGACTAGCGGGAGGGTCTACGAGCAGTACTTC. Encoded protein: CASSYQRVTSGRVYEQYF.

This clonotype was seen ten or more times. The chain recombines TRBV25-1 with TRBJ2-7; D might be TRBD1 (6 bases). The V gene's germline CDR1 is MGHDK and CDR2 SYGVNS. Trimming took off 6 bases at V and 0 bases at J, with 12 bases between the two ends. The CDR3 runs to 14 residues. The CDR3 region is CASRPTGYSYEQYF. The CDR3 DNA reads TGTGCCAGCAGACCGACAGGTTACTCCTACGAGCAGTACTTC.

This clonotype was seen only a few times. The gene calls are TRBV29-1 and TRBJ2-1; D is possibly TRBD2 (5 bases). CDR3 size: 17 residues. The V gene's germline CDR1 is SQVTM and CDR2 ANQGSEA. Trimming removed 4 bases from V and 4 bases from J, with 23 bases in between. The CDR3 protein is CSVAGLDGSPAYNEQFF. CDR3 DNA: TGCAGCGTTGCGGGGTTAGATGGGTCACCGGCGTACAATGAGCAGTTCTTC.

There are many counts of this clonotype. The V and J genes are TRBV7-2 and TRBJ2-3; D unclear. This CDR3 has 14 amino acids. V was shortened by 7 bases and J by 1 base, with 12 bases between the two germline ends. Germline CDR1 SGHTA, CDR2 FQGNSA. The CDR3 DNA reads TGTGCCAGCACCACTCGGACGGGCACAGATACGCAGTATTTT. Translated, it gives CASTTRTGTDTQYF. The full variable domain, its missing parts supplied by reference TRBV7-2 and TRBJ2-3, is GAGVSQSPSNKVTEKGKDVELRCDPISGHTALYWYRQSLGQGLEFLIYFQGNSAPDKSGLPSDRFSAERTGGSVSTLTIQRTQQEDSAVYLCASTTRTGTDTQYFGPGTRLTVL.

This clonotype was recorded many times. The chain joins TRBV6-2 or TRBV6-3 to TRBJ2-1; unclear D gene. This CDR3 contains 12 residues. Trimming pared 5 bases from V and 6 bases from J, leaving 8 bases between. Germline CDR1 and CDR2: MNHEY and SVGEGT. The CDR3 sequence: CASSPVLNEQFF. The DNA of the CDR3 is TGTGCCAGCAGTCCCGTCCTCAATGAGCAGTTCTTC.

This clonotype was counted at least ten times. The rearrangement joins TRBV5-6 to TRBJ1-3; the D is unclear. V was trimmed by 3 bases and J by 0 bases, leaving 7 bases between them. The CDR3 runs 14 residues. Per germline, CDR1 SGHDT and CDR2 YYEEEE. DNA of the CDR3: TGTGCCAGCAGCTGGGATTACTCTGGAAACACCATATATTTT. Translated: CASSWDYSGNTIYF.

This clonotype was counted ten times or more. This sequence joins TRBV7-2 and TRBJ2-3, with TRBD2 as a possible D gene (6 bases). The germline V gene encodes CDR1 SGHTA and CDR2 FQGNSA. The CDR3 sequence is 14 residues long. V gave up 2 bases and J gave up 4 bases, with 10 bases separating them. CDR3 sequence (DNA): TGTGCCAGCAGCTTACAACTAGCCTCAGATACGCAGTATTTT. This sequence encodes CASSLQLASDTQYF.

At least ten counts were recorded for this clonotype. The chain uses TRBV3-1 and TRBJ2-1; D not certain. The CDR3 spans 12 residues. Trimming left V 8 bases short and J 5 bases short, with 10 bases between. The germline V gene encodes CDR1 LGHDT and CDR2 YNNKEL (reference sequence). CDR3 nucleotides: TGTGCCAGCGCCGTAGTCGACAATGAGCAGTTCTTC. This translates into CASAVVDNEQFF.

This clonotype was found many times. The CDR3 sequence is CASSTGPPWGTEAFF. As DNA, the CDR3 is TGTGCCAGCAGTACCGGACCCCCCTGGGGCACTGAAGCTTTCTTT. The chain uses TRBV28 and TRBJ1-1; D call uncertain. Trimming stripped 5 bases from V and 4 bases from J, with 17 bases between. Germline V gene data show CDR1 as MDHEN and CDR2 as SYDVKM. This CDR3 region has 15 residues. The whole variable domain, remainder taken from reference TRBV28 and TRBJ1-1, is DVKVTQSSRYLVKRTGEKVFLECVQDMDHENMFWYRQDPGLGLRLIYFSYDVKMKEKGDIPEGYSVSREKKERFSLILESASTNQTSMYLCASSTGPPWGTEAFFGQGTRLTVV.

This clonotype occurred a few times. The chain carries TRBV28 and TRBJ2-2; D ambiguous. With 5 bases removed from V and 4 bases from J, the gap between germline ends came to 5 bases. Germline CDR1 and CDR2: MDHEN and SYDVKM. The CDR3 spans 12 residues. CDR3 DNA sequence: TGTGCCAGCAGTGAGAGCACCGGGGAGCTGTTTTTT. It yields the protein CASSESTGELFF.

Worth noting for this clonotype: This may arise from a read error, as a much more abundant clone is one base away. The V and J genes are TRBV6-2 or TRBV6-3 and TRBJ2-7; D is undetermined. The V and J ends lost 4 bases and 5 bases respectively, with 6 bases between them. Germline V gene sequence: CDR1 MNHEY, CDR2 SVGEGT. CDR3 length: 11 amino acids. This chain's CDR3 is CASSFAHEQYF. CDR3 DNA sequence: TGTGCCAGCAGTTTTGCCCACGAGCAGTACTTC.

The V gene is TRBV10-3, the J gene TRBJ1-2; D unclear. From germline, CDR1 is ENHRY and CDR2 SYGVKD. Trimming removed 4 bases at V and 6 bases at J, with 21 bases between. CDR3 length: 16 amino acids. CDR3 in amino acids: CAISVDRQRLGDGYTF. CDR3 DNA: TGTGCCATCAGTGTGGACCGTCAGAGACTGGGAGATGGCTACACCTTC.

Comments on this clonotype: Being one base from a much bigger clone, this may be a read error. In DNA, the CDR3 is TGTGCCAGCAGCTTAGTCGACGAGCAGTACTTC. This encodes CASSLVDEQYF. V and J are TRBV7-2 and TRBJ2-7; D call uncertain. The V gene lost 1 base and the J gene lost 5 bases, with 3 bases spanning the gap. Per the germline V gene, CDR1 is SGHTA and CDR2 is FQGNSA. The CDR3 has 11 residues.

The chain uses TRBV29-1 and TRBJ2-3, with a weak D call TRBD1 (5 bases). The V end lost 7 bases, the J end lost 0 bases, and 14 bases lay between the germline ends. The CDR3 spans 14 residues. Germline V CDR1 and CDR2: SQVTM, ANQGSEA. CDR3 loop: CSADSATSTDTQYF. CDR3 bases: TGCAGCGCTGACAGTGCTACTAGCACAGATACGCAGTATTTT.

This clonotype was found many times. The rearrangement uses TRBV10-3 and TRBJ2-7; 11 nucleotides align to TRBD2. Germline trimming cut 6 bases from V and 3 bases from J; bases unmatched to any gene: 7. Per the germline V gene, CDR1 is ENHRY and CDR2 is SYGVKD. CDR3 size: 15 residues. DNA for the CDR3: TGTGCCATCAGACCGGGACTAGCGGATATCTACGAGCAGTACTTC. Translated: CAIRPGLADIYEQYF.

This clonotype has only a few counts. The chain uses TRBV2 and TRBJ2-7; D might be TRBD2 (5 bases). Trimming shortened V by 8 bases and J by 0 bases, and 11 bases separated the two germline ends. CDR1 is SNHLY, CDR2 FYNNEI, per germline. This CDR3 is 13 amino acids long. CDR3 DNA sequence: TGTGCCAGCGGAATAGGGAGCTCCTACGAGCAGTACTTC. It translates to CASGIGSSYEQYF.

Many counts were recorded for this clonotype. The chain recombines TRBV5-1 with TRBJ1-2; D is perhaps TRBD1 (5 bases). The CDR3 loop spans 13 amino acids. The V gene lost 4 bases and the J gene lost 4 bases, with 11 bases spanning the gap. Germline V lookup: CDR1 SGHRS, CDR2 YFSETQ. The CDR3 sequence: CASSPLGGYGYTF. The CDR3, as DNA: TGCGCCAGCAGCCCCCTTGGGGGCTATGGCTACACCTTC.

This clonotype has ten or more counts. Here the CDR3 reads CSATFDSDTQYF. The CDR3 region has the DNA TGCAGCGCCACCTTCGACTCAGATACGCAGTATTTT. The chain uses TRBV29-1 and TRBJ2-3, with D hard to call. The CDR3 has 12 amino acids. Germline-derived CDR1 and CDR2 are SQVTM and ANQGSEA. Trimming shortened V by 7 bases and J by 4 bases, and 12 bases separated the two germline ends.

This clonotype was counted ten times or more. The chain uses TRBV11-1 and TRBJ1-2, with D unclear. Germline V gene data show CDR1 as SGHAT and CDR2 as FQDESV (reference sequence). The CDR3 consists of 11 residues. V was pared by 8 bases and J by 8 bases, with 12 bases between. The CDR3 DNA sequence: TGTGCCAGCGAACCCTTCCAAGGCTACACCTTC. It is translated as CASEPFQGYTF.